This T cell receptor beta chain was observed in a study of CD8+ T cells in alopecia areata. Alopecia areata patients gave lesional scalp punch biopsies and peripheral blood samples. Following RNA extraction, reverse transcription yielded cDNA that acted as the sequencing template. Generated by immunoSEQ multiplex PCR, the TCRdb table keeps only in-frame clones and is missing some. Counted here are 150,000 or so clones, approximately 65% occurring once; the ten biggest clones make up about 10%. Regarding the study as a whole: Patients displayed less clarity in TCR sharing than mice, a finding possibly related to HLA.

Notes on this clone: The antigen is unknown.

The germline CDR1 and CDR2 sequences are SGHDN and FVKESK. The V and J ends lost 5 bases and 1 base respectively, with 12 bases between them. The CDR3 totals 14 residues. The TCR sequence derives from a human donor with alopecia areata. The V gene is TRBV14, the J gene TRBJ2-7, with D unclear. Sequenced material: CD8+ T cells sorted from blood, taken at week 0. In DNA form, the CDR3 reads TGTGCCAGCAGCTACTTCTCAGGTTCCTACGAGCAGTACTTC. Translating it yields CASSYFSGSYEQYF.